This TCR beta chain comes out of a study of cytomegalovirus exposure and HLA in healthy donors. PCR was performed using 60 Vbeta and 13 Jbeta primers. Clones were read by immunoSEQ multiplex PCR, and TCRdb kept only the in-frame ones, dropping some. The repertoire has approximately 160,000 clones, 76% of them found once; the top ten carry 0.7% to 0.8%. This clone appeared once. Its antigen is unknown. Findings and limits, study-wide: Earlier analysis looked at TCR beta V segments, and most were productive about 90% or about 30% of the time. In a later analysis, approximately 15,000 TCR beta sequences were associated with HLA alleles at 0.05 false discovery rate.

With 0 bases removed from V and 5 bases from J, the gap between germline ends came to 16 bases. The germline CDR1 and CDR2 sequences are WNHNN and SYGVQD (reference sequence). This CDR3 has 16 amino acids. Specimen: PBMCs. The sequence was obtained from a female donor in good health and CMV-seronegative. The rearrangement uses TRBV10-1 and TRBJ1-2; no firm D call. The CDR3 DNA reads TGCGCCAGCAGTGAGTCGGGAGAGAGATCCTCGTATGGCTACACCTTC. It yields the protein CASSESGERSSYGYTF.